This T cell receptor beta chain derives from a study of glioma-infiltrating T cells. Study-level findings and limits: Only very few CDR3 sequences appeared in both tissue and blood. Above-expected tissue-blood divergence occurred in all gliomas, most in low-grade ones.

TCR alpha and beta CDR3 regions were amplified from RNA using iRepertoire nested multiplex PCR. TCRdb analysed the multiplex PCR reads with MiXCR anew, one entry per CDR3 protein. The data contain over 120,000 distinct CDR3 sequences, roughly 43% of them singletons. The J segment lost 4 bases and the V segment lost 3 bases, leaving 7 bases of the junction unmatched. Germline V gene data show CDR1 as SNHLY and CDR2 as FYNNEI. The CDR3 contains 16 residues. As for this clonotype: The antigen remains undetermined.

The V gene is TRBV2, the J gene TRBJ1-4; 8 bases map to TRBD1. Sequenced sample: glioma tissue, nonneoplastic brain tissue, or PBMCs (not recorded which). This sequence was found in a human donor with low-grade glioma or glioblastoma, undergoing nonglioma brain surgery, or in good health (not recorded which). CDR3: CASSDDPGGYNEKLFF. CDR3 DNA: TGTGCCAGCAGTGACGATCCAGGGGGCTATAATGAAAAACTGTTTTTT. The full variable domain, its missing parts supplied by reference TRBV2 and TRBJ1-4, is EPEVTQTPSHQVTQMGQEVILRCVPISNHLYFYWYRQILGQKVEFLVSFYNNEISEKSEIFDDQFSVERPDGSNFTLKIRSTKLEDSAMYFCASSDDPGGYNEKLFFGSGTQLSVL.